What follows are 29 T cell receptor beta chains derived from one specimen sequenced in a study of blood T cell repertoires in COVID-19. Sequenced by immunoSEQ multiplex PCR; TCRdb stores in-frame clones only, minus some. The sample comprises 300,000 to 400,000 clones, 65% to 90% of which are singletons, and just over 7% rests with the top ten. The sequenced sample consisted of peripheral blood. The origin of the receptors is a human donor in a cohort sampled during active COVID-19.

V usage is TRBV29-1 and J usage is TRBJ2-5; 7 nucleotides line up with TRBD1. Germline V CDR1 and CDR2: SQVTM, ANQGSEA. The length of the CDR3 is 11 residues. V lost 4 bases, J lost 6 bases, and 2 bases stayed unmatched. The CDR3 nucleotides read TGCAGCGTTGGGGACAGCCAGACCCAGTACTTC. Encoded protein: CSVGDSQTQYF. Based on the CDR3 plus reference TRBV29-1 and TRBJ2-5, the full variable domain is SAVISQKPSRDICQRGTSLTIQCQVDSQVTMMFWYRQQPGQSLTLIATANQGSEATYESGFVIDKFPISRPNLTFSTLTVSNMSPEDSSIYLCSVGDSQTQYFGPGTRLLVL.

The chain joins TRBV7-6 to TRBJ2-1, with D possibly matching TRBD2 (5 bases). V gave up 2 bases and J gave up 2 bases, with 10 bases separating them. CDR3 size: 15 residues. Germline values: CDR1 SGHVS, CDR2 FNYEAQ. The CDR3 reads CASSLLGDTYNEQFF. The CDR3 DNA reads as TGTGCCAGCAGCTTACTCGGGGATACCTACAATGAGCAGTTCTTC.

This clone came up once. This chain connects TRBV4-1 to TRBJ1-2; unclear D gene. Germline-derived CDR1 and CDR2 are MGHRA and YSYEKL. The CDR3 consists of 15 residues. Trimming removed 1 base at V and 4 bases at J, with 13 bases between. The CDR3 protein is CASSQVAETSYGYTF. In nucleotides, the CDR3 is TGCGCCAGCAGCCAAGTTGCGGAGACGAGCTATGGCTACACCTTC.

CDR3 in DNA: TGTGCCAGCAGCTTAGCCCCGGGACTTTTCACAGATACGCAGTATTTT. Residues: CASSLAPGLFTDTQYF. The V call is TRBV7-9, the J call TRBJ2-3; possibly TRBD2 for D (6 bases). Trimming removed 0 bases from V and 2 bases from J, with 12 bases in between. Germline V gene sequence: CDR1 SEHNR, CDR2 FQNEAQ (reference sequence). CDR3 length: 16 residues.

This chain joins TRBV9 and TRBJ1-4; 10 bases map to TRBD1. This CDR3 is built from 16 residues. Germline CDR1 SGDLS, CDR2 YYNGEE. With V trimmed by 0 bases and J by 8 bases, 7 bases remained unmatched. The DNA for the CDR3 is TGTGCCAGCAGCGTAGATTCCGGGACAGGGGAGGAAAAACTGTTTTTT. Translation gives CASSVDSGTGEEKLFF.

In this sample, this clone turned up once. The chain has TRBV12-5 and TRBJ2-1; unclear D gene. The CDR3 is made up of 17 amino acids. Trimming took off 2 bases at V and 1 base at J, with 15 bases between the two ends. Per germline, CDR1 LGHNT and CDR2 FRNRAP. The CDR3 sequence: CASGLTGSPSSYNEQFF. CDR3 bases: TGTGCTAGTGGTTTGACGGGTAGCCCAAGTTCCTACAATGAGCAGTTCTTC.

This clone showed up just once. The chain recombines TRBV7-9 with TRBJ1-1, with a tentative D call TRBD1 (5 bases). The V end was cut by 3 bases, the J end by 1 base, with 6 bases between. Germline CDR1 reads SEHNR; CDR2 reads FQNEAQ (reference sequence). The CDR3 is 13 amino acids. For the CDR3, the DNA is TGTGCCAGCAGCTTCGGGGGGAACACTGAAGCTTTCTTT. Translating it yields CASSFGGNTEAFF.

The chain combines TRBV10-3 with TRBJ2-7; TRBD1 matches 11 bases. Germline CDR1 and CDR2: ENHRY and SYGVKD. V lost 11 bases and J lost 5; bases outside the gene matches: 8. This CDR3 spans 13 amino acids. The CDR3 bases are TGTGCCCTTGGACAGGGGGCGCGGGACGAGCAGTACTTC. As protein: CALGQGARDEQYF.

The CDR3 protein is CASSSDGQEGYGYTF. CDR3 in DNA: TGTGCCAGCAGCTCCGATGGACAGGAAGGCTATGGCTACACCTTC. The J gene is TRBJ1-2, the V gene TRBV7-9; 7 bases fit TRBD1. V shed 4 bases and J 4 bases; nucleotides not matched to a gene: 9. There are 15 residues in the CDR3. Germline CDR1 SEHNR, CDR2 FQNEAQ (reference sequence). Full variable domain (rest looked up from reference TRBV7-9 and TRBJ1-2): DTGVSQNPRHKITKRGQNVTFRCDPISEHNRLYWYRQTLGQGPEFLTYFQNEAQLEKSRLLSDRFSAERPKGSFSTLEIQRTEQGDSAMYLCASSSDGQEGYGYTFGSGTRLTVV.

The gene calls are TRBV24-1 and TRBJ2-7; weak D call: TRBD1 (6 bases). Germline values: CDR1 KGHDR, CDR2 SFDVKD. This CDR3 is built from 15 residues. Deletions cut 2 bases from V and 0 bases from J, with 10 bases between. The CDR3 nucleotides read TGTGCCACCAGTGATTCCGACAGGAACTCCTACGAGCAGTACTTC. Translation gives CATSDSDRNSYEQYF.

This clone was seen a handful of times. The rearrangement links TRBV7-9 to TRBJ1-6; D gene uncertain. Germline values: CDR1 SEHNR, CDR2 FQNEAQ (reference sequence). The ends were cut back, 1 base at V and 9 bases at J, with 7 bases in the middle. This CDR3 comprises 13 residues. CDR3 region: CASSLDMVSPLHF. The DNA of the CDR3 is TGTGCCAGCAGCTTAGACATGGTTTCACCCCTCCACTTT.

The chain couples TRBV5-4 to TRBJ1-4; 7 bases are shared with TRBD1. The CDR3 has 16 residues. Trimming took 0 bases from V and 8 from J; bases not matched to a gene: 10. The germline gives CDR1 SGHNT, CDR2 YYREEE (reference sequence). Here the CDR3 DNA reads TGTGCCAGCAGCTTGGAGTATACAGGGGCAGGGGAAAAACTGTTTTTT. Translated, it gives CASSLEYTGAGEKLFF.

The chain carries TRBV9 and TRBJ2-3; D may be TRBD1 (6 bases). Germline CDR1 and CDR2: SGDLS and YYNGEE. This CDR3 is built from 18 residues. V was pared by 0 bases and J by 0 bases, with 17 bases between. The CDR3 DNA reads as TGTGCCAGCAGCGTAGGAAGGGGGATCTCAACTAGCACAGATACGCAGTATTTT. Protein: CASSVGRGISTSTDTQYF.

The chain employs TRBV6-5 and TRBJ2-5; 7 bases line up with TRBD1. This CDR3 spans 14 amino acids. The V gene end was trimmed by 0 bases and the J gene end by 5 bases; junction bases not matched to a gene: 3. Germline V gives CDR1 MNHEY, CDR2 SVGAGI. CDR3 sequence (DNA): TGTGCCAGCAGTTACTCGGGACAGAGGGAGACCCAGTACTTC. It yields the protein CASSYSGQRETQYF.

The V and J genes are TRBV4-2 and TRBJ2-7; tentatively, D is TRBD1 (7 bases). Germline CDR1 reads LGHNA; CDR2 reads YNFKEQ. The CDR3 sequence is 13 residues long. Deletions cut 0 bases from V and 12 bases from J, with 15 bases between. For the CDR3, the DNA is TGTGCCAGCAGCCAAGAAGGGGGCGGGGCGGGGTACTTC. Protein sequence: CASSQEGGGAGYF.

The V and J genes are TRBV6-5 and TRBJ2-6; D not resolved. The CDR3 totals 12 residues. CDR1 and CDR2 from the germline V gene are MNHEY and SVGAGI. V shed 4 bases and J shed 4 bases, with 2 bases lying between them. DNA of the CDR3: TGTGCCAGCAGTTCAGGGGCCAACGTCCTGACTTTC. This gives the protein CASSSGANVLTF.

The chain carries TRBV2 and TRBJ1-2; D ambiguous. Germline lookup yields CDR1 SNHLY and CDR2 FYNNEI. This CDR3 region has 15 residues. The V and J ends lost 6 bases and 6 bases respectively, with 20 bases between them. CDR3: CASRDIYLGEDGYTF. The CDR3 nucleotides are TGTGCCAGCAGAGACATTTATTTGGGAGAGGATGGCTACACCTTC.

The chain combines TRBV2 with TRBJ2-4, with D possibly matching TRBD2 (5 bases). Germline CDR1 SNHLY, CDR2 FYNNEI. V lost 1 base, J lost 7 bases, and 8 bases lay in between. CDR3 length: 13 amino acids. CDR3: CASSEGGLNIQYF. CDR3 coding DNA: TGTGCCAGCAGTGAAGGAGGGCTGAACATTCAGTACTTC.

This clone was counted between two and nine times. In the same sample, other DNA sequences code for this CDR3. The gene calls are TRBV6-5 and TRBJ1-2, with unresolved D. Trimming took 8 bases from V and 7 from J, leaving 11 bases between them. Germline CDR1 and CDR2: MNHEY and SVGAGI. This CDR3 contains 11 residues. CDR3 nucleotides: TGTGCCAGCTCCAGCGGGGTTGGCTACACCTTC. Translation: CASSSGVGYTF.

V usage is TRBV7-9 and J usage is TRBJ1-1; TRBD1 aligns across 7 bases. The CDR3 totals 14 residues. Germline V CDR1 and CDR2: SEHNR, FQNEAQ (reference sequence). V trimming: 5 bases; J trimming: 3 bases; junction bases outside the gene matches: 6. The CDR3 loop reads CASSLGTVDTEAFF. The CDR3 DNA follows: TGTGCCAGCAGCCTCGGGACAGTTGACACTGAAGCTTTCTTT.

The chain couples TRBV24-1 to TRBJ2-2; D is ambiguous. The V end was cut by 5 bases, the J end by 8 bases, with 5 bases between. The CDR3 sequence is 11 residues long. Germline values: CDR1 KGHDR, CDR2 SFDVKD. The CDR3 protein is CATSGVGELFF. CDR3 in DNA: TGTGCCACCAGTGGAGTAGGGGAGCTGTTTTTT.

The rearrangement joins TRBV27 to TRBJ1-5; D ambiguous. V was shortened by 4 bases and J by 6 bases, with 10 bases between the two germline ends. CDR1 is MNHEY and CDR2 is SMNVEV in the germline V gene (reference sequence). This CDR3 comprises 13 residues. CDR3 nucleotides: TGTGCCAGCAGTTACTTTATCGGTCAGCCCCAGCATTTT. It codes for CASSYFIGQPQHF.

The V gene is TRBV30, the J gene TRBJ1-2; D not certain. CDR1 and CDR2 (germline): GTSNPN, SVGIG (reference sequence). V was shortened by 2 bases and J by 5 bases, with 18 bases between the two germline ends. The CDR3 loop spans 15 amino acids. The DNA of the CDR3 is TGTGCCTGGAGTCCGGAGGGAGGGTTAGGGTATGGCTACACCTTC. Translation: CAWSPEGGLGYGYTF.

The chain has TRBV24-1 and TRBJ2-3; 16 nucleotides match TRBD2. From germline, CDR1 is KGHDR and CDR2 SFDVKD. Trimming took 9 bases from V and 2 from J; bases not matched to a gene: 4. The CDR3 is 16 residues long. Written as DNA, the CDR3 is TGTGCCACCGGGACTAGCGGGGGGGGCCCCACAGATACGCAGTATTTT. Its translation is CATGTSGGGPTDTQYF.

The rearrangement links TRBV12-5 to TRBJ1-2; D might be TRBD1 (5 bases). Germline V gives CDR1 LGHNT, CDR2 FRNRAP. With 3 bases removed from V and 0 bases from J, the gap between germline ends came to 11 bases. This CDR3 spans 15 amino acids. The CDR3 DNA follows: TGTGCTAGTGGTTTTTTAGGGGCCCCTAACTATGGCTACACCTTC. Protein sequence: CASGFLGAPNYGYTF.

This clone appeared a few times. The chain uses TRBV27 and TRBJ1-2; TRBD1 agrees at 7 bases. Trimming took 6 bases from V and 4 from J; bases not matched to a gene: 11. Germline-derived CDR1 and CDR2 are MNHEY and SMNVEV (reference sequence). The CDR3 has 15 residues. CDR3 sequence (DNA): TGTGCCAGCAGGAAGACAGGGAGGTCGAGCTATGGCTACACCTTC. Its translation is CASRKTGRSSYGYTF.

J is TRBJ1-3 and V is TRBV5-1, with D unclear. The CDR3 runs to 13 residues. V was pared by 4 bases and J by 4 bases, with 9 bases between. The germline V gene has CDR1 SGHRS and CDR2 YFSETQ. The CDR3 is CASSAGYGNTIYF. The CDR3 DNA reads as TGCGCCAGCAGCGCGGGGTACGGAAACACCATATATTTT.

The CDR3 coding sequence is TGCGCCAGCAGCCAAGGGGCAGGTCCGGGGGAGCAGTACTTC. This codes for CASSQGAGPGEQYF. V gene TRBV4-1 combines with J gene TRBJ2-7; a weak D match, TRBD2 (5 bases). Germline loops: CDR1 MGHRA, CDR2 YSYEKL. The CDR3 loop spans 14 amino acids. V was shortened by 1 base and J by 7 bases, with 14 bases between the two germline ends.

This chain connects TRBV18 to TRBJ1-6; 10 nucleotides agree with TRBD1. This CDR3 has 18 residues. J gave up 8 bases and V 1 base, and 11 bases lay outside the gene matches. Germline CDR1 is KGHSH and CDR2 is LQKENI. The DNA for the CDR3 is TGTGCCAGCTCACCACGGGCGGGACAGGGGATGACGGATTCACCCCTCCACTTT. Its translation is CASSPRAGQGMTDSPLHF. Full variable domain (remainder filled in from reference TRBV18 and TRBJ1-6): NAGVMQNPRHLVRRRGQEARLRCSPMKGHSHVYWYRQLPEEGLKFMVYLQKENIIDESGMPKERFSAEFPKEGPSILRIQQVVRGDSAAYFCASSPRAGQGMTDSPLHFGNGTRLTVT.